This T cell receptor beta chain was retrieved from a study of cytomegalovirus exposure and HLA in healthy donors. Overall study: Of 350 to 400 genotyped donors, roughly 80% grouped in the Caucasian-associated ancestry cluster. Whole-study results and caveats: Earlier analysis found most TCR beta V segments productive about 90% or about 30% of the time. Associated with cytomegalovirus, according to the listing, were some 180 TCR beta chains.

As concerns this clone: Its target is unknown.

The CDR3 loop spans 15 amino acids. Germline V gives CDR1 SGHVS, CDR2 FNYEAQ. V dropped 6 bases and J dropped 4 bases, with 18 bases sitting between them. The PCR used 60 Vbeta and 13 Jbeta primers. The repertoire was sequenced with immunoSEQ multiplex PCR; TCRdb's copy has only in-frame clones and lacks some. Of roughly 130,000 clones listed, 75% to 90% were seen once; the top ten hold roughly 3.5%. Sequencing input: PBMCs. The chain joins TRBV7-6 to TRBJ1-2; D gene uncertain. This receptor was obtained from a male donor in good health and CMV-seronegative. The CDR3 region is CASSSETVGVYGYTF. The CDR3 region has the DNA TGTGCCAGCAGTTCAGAAACAGTGGGCGTCTATGGCTACACCTTC.